This TCR beta chain was obtained from a study of blood T cells in healthy people across ages. Study results and limitations: Nothing was known about donor CMV status, and this possibly confounded expanded clonotype changes.

This clonotype was seen once. Its antigen is unidentified. Relative to the germline gene, one junction end is altered; a read error may explain this. A second PCR of about 7 to 11 cycles used a sample-barcoded 5' primer and a J-beta primer mix. Per sample, CDR3-containing paired-end reads numbered at least 2.5 million. TCRdb passed the 5' RACE reads through MiXCR, listing each CDR3 protein once. The table has 1.5 million to 2 million distinct CDR3 sequences, about 50% seen once. The CDR3 has 15 residues. Per germline, CDR1 SEHNR and CDR2 FQNEAQ (reference sequence). The V call is TRBV7-9, the J call TRBJ2-5; D is perhaps TRBD1 (6 bases). The sample taken for sequencing was blood. This TCR was recovered from a woman in her thirties or forties in good health. This CDR3 reads CASSLRSQGQEAQYF. The CDR3 bases are TGTGCCAGCAGCTTACGTAGTCAGGGGCAAGAGGCCCAGTACTTC.